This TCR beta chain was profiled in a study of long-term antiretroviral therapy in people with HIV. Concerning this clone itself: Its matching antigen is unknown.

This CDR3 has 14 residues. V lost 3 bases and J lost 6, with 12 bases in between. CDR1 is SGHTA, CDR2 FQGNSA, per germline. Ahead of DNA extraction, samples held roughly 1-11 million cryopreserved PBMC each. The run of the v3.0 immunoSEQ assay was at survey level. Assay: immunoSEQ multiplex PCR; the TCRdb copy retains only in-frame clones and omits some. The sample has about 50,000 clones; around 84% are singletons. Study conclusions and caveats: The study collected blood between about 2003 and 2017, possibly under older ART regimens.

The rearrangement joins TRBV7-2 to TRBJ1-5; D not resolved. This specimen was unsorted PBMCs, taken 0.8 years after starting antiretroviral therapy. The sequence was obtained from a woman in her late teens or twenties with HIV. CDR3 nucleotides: TGTGCCAGCAGCTTTCGCCCAGAAGGTCAGCCCCAGCATTTT. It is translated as CASSFRPEGQPQHF.